These 20 T cell receptor beta chains originate from one sample sequenced in a study of T cell repertoires in cytomegalovirus infection. TCRdb independently ran MiXCR on the reads; one entry per CDR3 protein. The data show some 110,000 distinct CDR3 sequences, over 9.5% seen once. These receptors are not linked to any known antigen. The sample comprised PBMCs, sequenced either directly or after in vitro stimulation (not recorded which). These TCRs come from a human donor in good health (CMV status not recorded). Some clones in this sample may be carry-over from other donors' samples.

The chain recombines TRBV5-1 with TRBJ1-1; 7 bases agree with TRBD1. The CDR3 sequence is 16 residues long. Germline V gene sequence: CDR1 SGHRS, CDR2 YFSETQ. Losses at the gene ends were 3 bases for V and 1 base for J; bases not matched to a gene: 9. The CDR3 protein is CASSSRSGGRNTEAFF. The CDR3 DNA follows: TGCGCCAGCAGCTCCCGGTCAGGGGGGCGGAACACTGAAGCTTTCTTT. Full variable domain (outside the CDR3, taken from reference TRBV5-1 and TRBJ1-1): KAGVTQTPRYLIKTRGQQVTLSCSPISGHRSVSWYQQTPGQGLQFLFEYFSETQRNKGNFPGRFSGRQFSNSRSEMNVSTLELGDSALYLCASSSRSGGRNTEAFFGQGTRLTVV.

The chain joins TRBV29-1 to TRBJ1-2; the D gene is possibly TRBD1 (6 bases). CDR3 length: 13 residues. The germline V and J ends were trimmed by 1 base and 7 bases, with 13 bases remaining between them. The V gene's germline CDR1 is SQVTM and CDR2 ANQGSEA. In DNA form, the CDR3 reads TGCAGCGTTGAAGCAGGGGTGGTTAGTGGCTACACCTTC. This sequence encodes CSVEAGVVSGYTF.

This clonotype came up many times. V gene TRBV11-2 combines with J gene TRBJ1-5; D is unresolved. The V gene's germline CDR1 is SGHAT and CDR2 FQNNGV. V was shortened by 1 base and J by 0 bases, with 10 bases between the two germline ends. The CDR3 length is 16 residues. CDR3 DNA sequence: TGTGCCAGCAGCTTAGTCCCCGTCTATAGCAATCAGCCCCAGCATTTT. It translates to CASSLVPVYSNQPQHF. Full variable domain (missing parts from reference TRBV11-2 and TRBJ1-5): EAGVAQSPRYKIIEKRQSVAFWCNPISGHATLYWYQQILGQGPKLLIQFQNNGVVDDSQLPKDRFSAERLKGVDSTLKIQPAKLEDSAVYLCASSLVPVYSNQPQHFGDGTRLSIL.

This clonotype has at least ten counts. The rearrangement links TRBV7-2 to TRBJ1-2; D not resolved. The ends were cut back, 3 bases at V and 6 bases at J, with 17 bases in the middle. Germline V gene data show CDR1 as SGHTA and CDR2 as FQGNSA. CDR3 length: 15 residues. For the CDR3, the DNA is TGTGCCAGCAGCTTGGGTGGTGGCAGAAGTGATGGCTACACCTTC. It encodes CASSLGGGRSDGYTF.

In its sample, this clonotype was seen many times. The J gene is TRBJ1-6, the V gene TRBV2; D gene unclear. The CDR3 totals 11 residues. Germline values: CDR1 SNHLY, CDR2 FYNNEI. The V and J ends lost 3 bases and 8 bases respectively, with 2 bases between them. In DNA, the CDR3 is TGTGCCAGCAGTGATTATTCACCCCTCCACTTT. Translating gives CASSDYSPLHF.

This clonotype has at least ten counts. This chain joins TRBV7-2 and TRBJ2-3; 7 nucleotides align to TRBD1. Trimming cost V 1 base and J 3 bases; bases outside gene matches: 7. There are 16 residues in the CDR3. The germline V gene has CDR1 SGHTA and CDR2 FQGNSA. CDR3 DNA sequence: TGTGCCAGCAGCTTAGGCCCAGGGGGTATAACAGATACGCAGTATTTT. Its protein product is CASSLGPGGITDTQYF.

This clonotype has at least ten counts. J is TRBJ2-3 and V is TRBV7-6; D is perhaps TRBD2 (5 bases). The CDR3 runs to 14 residues. Germline V gives CDR1 SGHVS, CDR2 FNYEAQ. V was pared by 4 bases and J by 1 base, with 9 bases between. The CDR3 DNA is TGTGCCAGCAGCTCCTACGGGGGCACAGATACGCAGTATTTT. Encoded protein: CASSSYGGTDTQYF. Full variable domain (rest looked up from reference TRBV7-6 and TRBJ2-3): GAGVSQSPRYKVTKRGQDVALRCDPISGHVSLYWYRQALGQGPEFLTYFNYEAQQDKSGLPNDRFSAERPEGSISTLTIQRTEQRDSAMYRCASSSYGGTDTQYFGPGTRLTVL.

This clonotype was detected many times. DNA of the CDR3: TGTGCCAGCAGCTTAGTGGGACAGGGGGCCTATGAGCAGTTCTTC. Translating it yields CASSLVGQGAYEQFF. J is TRBJ2-1 and V is TRBV7-2; 12 bases are shared with TRBD1. Germline V gene sequence: CDR1 SGHTA, CDR2 FQGNSA. CDR3 size: 15 residues. Trimming removed 1 base from V and 8 bases from J; junction bases left unmatched: 3.

Points on this clonotype: A much larger clone differs from this one at a single base, so this may be a read error. CDR3 DNA: TGTGCCAGCAGCTCACTGGGAAGGGGTGAAAAACTGTTTTTT. This codes for CASSSLGRGEKLFF. The V call is TRBV7-4, the J call TRBJ1-4; perhaps TRBD1 as D (5 bases). Germline V gene data show CDR1 as SGHVT and CDR2 as SQSDAQ. The CDR3 loop spans 14 amino acids. Trimming took off 4 bases at V and 7 bases at J, with 13 bases between the two ends.

V gene TRBV20-1 combines with J gene TRBJ2-7; possible D gene TRBD2, 5 bases. The germline V and J ends were trimmed by 6 bases and 2 bases, with 14 bases remaining between them. Germline CDR1 DFQATT, CDR2 SNEGSKA (reference sequence). There are 13 residues in the CDR3. CDR3 DNA: TGCAGTGCGCGACTAAGGAAGGCCTACGAGCAGTACTTC. Protein product: CSARLRKAYEQYF.

This clonotype came up many times. Here the CDR3 DNA reads TGTGCCAGCAGCCCTATCGCTCCGGCGGGTGAGCAGTTCTTC. Translated: CASSPIAPAGEQFF. The chain joins TRBV5-4 to TRBJ2-1, with D perhaps TRBD2 (5 bases). Trimming pared 4 bases from V and 9 bases from J, leaving 17 bases between. The CDR3 spans 14 residues. Germline V lookup: CDR1 SGHNT, CDR2 YYREEE (reference sequence).

This clonotype was observed many times. The DNA of the CDR3 is TGCAGTGCTAGAGCCCGGGGGACTAACTATGGCTACACCTTC. This translates into CSARARGTNYGYTF. This chain links TRBV20-1 with TRBJ1-2; TRBD1 is a possible D gene (5 bases). Looked up from germline, CDR1 is DFQATT and CDR2 is SNEGSKA (reference sequence). V lost 1 base and J 0 bases, leaving 9 bases between the germline ends. This CDR3 is built from 14 residues.

This clonotype was observed a handful of times. The chain combines TRBV24-1 with TRBJ2-2; 7 bases line up with TRBD2. The trim removed 5 bases at V and 1 base at J, leaving 3 bases unmatched. Germline V gene sequence: CDR1 KGHDR, CDR2 SFDVKD. The CDR3 runs 15 residues. CDR3 loop: CATSGGGRNTGELFF. DNA of the CDR3: TGTGCCACCAGTGGGGGGGGACGGAACACCGGGGAGCTGTTTTTT.

The table lists this clonotype with many counts. The J gene is TRBJ2-5, the V gene TRBV7-8; D may be TRBD2 (6 bases). The CDR3 totals 17 residues. V shed 6 bases and J shed 3 bases, with 23 bases lying between them. The germline gives CDR1 SGHVS, CDR2 FQNEAQ. CDR3 coding DNA: TGTGCCAGCAGACTAATCGTGTCCGGACGGGGGAAAGAGACCCAGTACTTC. Amino acid sequence: CASRLIVSGRGKETQYF.

This clonotype occurred many times. The rearrangement joins TRBV7-8 to TRBJ2-2, with 7 bases matching TRBD2. Germline V gene sequence: CDR1 SGHVS, CDR2 FQNEAQ. V gave up 4 bases and J gave up 1 base; unmatched junction bases: 6. The CDR3 is 16 amino acids. CDR3 residues: CASSSRLAENTGELFF. The CDR3 nucleotides read TGTGCCAGCAGCTCCCGCCTAGCGGAGAACACCGGGGAGCTGTTTTTT.

Many counts were recorded for this clonotype. J is TRBJ1-1 and V is TRBV5-1; the D gene is possibly TRBD1 (5 bases). The V gene lost 7 bases and the J gene lost 2 bases, with 12 bases spanning the gap. This CDR3 has 13 residues. Per the germline V gene, CDR1 is SGHRS and CDR2 is YFSETQ. CDR3 in DNA: TGCGCCAGCGGAAGTACAGGAAACACTGAAGCTTTCTTT. Its protein product is CASGSTGNTEAFF.

The V gene is TRBV7-9, the J gene TRBJ2-1; 13 nucleotides align to TRBD2. V was clipped by 5 bases and J by 9 bases; unmatched bases: 4. This CDR3 has 14 amino acids. In germline, CDR1 is SEHNR, CDR2 FQNEAQ (reference sequence). CDR3 protein: CASSPRTSGSEQFF. CDR3 nucleotides: TGTGCCAGCAGCCCCCGGACTAGCGGGAGTGAGCAGTTCTTC.

The CDR3 protein is CASSSPGLGLNGNTIYF. The DNA of the CDR3 is TGTGCCAGCAGTTCCCCAGGGTTGGGGTTGAATGGAAACACCATATATTTT. The chain has TRBV28 and TRBJ1-3, with D perhaps matching TRBD1 (5 bases). Trimming pared 4 bases from V and 3 bases from J, leaving 19 bases between. The CDR3 is made up of 17 amino acids. Germline V gene lookup returns CDR1 MDHEN and CDR2 SYDVKM.

As DNA, the CDR3 is TGTGCCACCAGTGACCCCGGTGTGGCGGGGAGTGAGACCCAGTACTTC. The encoded protein is CATSDPGVAGSETQYF. The rearrangement links TRBV24-1 to TRBJ2-5; maybe TRBD2 (6 bases). This CDR3 has 16 residues. Deletions cut 4 bases from V and 5 bases from J, with 19 bases between. CDR1 and CDR2 (germline): KGHDR, SFDVKD.

This clonotype was counted ten times or more. The chain combines TRBV12-3 or TRBV12-4 with TRBJ2-3; D remains ambiguous. V was cut by 4 bases and J by 0 bases, with 11 bases left in between. The CDR3 sequence is 15 residues long. DNA of the CDR3: TGTGCCAGCAGTTCGGGCGGTAGGAGCACAGATACGCAGTATTTT. Translating it yields CASSSGGRSTDTQYF.